A selection of T cell receptor beta chains follows, all from one sample in a study of CD8 T cells in ankylosing spondylitis. TCRdb processed the 5' RACE reads anew with MiXCR; each CDR3 protein has one entry. The data contain fewer than 250,000 distinct CDR3 sequences, about 30% of them singletons. The sample consisted of blood, either unsorted or a sorted T cell fraction (not recorded which). Receptors were obtained from a male donor with ankylosing spondylitis or in good health (not recorded which). CDR3s include the opening cysteine and the closing phenylalanine or tryptophan. A D gene is named only where the DNA matches it firmly.

CDR3aa: CASSGQGTSGANVLTF; v_gene: TRBV5-1; d_gene: TRBD1; j_gene: TRBJ2-6
CDR3aa: CASSLWGALNEQFF; v_gene: TRBV28; d_gene: NA; j_gene: TRBJ2-1
CDR3aa: CSAPDSYTEAFF; v_gene: TRBV20-1; d_gene: NA; j_gene: TRBJ1-1
CDR3aa: CASSLDLRSAGEETQYF; v_gene: TRBV11-2; d_gene: NA; j_gene: TRBJ2-5
CDR3aa: CSAESPSTTDTQYF; v_gene: TRBV20-1; d_gene: NA; j_gene: TRBJ2-3
CDR3aa: CASSPTRQETQYF; v_gene: TRBV12-3/TRBV12-4; d_gene: NA; j_gene: TRBJ2-5
CDR3aa: CASSSGVSGGAPNEQFF; v_gene: TRBV7-9; d_gene: TRBD2; j_gene: TRBJ2-1
CDR3aa: CSVRRDRGLGGYTF; v_gene: TRBV29-1; d_gene: TRBD1; j_gene: TRBJ1-2
CDR3aa: CASSSTGAVSYNEQFF; v_gene: TRBV5-5; d_gene: TRBD1; j_gene: TRBJ2-1
CDR3aa: CASSLDVGELFF; v_gene: TRBV5-1; d_gene: NA; j_gene: TRBJ2-2
CDR3aa: CASSQETRDQETQYF; v_gene: TRBV4-1; d_gene: NA; j_gene: TRBJ2-5
CDR3aa: CASSLGDKDEKLFF; v_gene: TRBV5-1; d_gene: NA; j_gene: TRBJ1-4